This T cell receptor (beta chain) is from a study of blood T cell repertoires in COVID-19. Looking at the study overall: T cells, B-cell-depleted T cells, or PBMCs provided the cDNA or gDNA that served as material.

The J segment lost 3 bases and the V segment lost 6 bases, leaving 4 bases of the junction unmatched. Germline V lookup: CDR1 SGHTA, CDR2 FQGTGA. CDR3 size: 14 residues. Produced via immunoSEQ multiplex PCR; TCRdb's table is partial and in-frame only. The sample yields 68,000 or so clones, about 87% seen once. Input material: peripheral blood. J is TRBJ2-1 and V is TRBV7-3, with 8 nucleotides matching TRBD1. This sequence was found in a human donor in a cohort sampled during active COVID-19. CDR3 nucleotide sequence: TGTGCCAGCAGTTTCGACAGGGGCTACAATGAGCAGTTCTTC. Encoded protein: CASSFDRGYNEQFF.